The clone carrying this TCR beta chain was seen a handful of times. Antigen unknown. This entry is derived from a study of cytomegalovirus exposure and HLA in healthy donors. Points from the study as a whole: Cytomegalovirus-associated status was assigned to some 160 TCR beta chains.

The germline V gene has CDR1 LNHDA and CDR2 SQIVND (reference sequence). CDR3 size: 16 residues. V lost 10 bases and J lost 0; bases outside the gene matches: 12. PCR primers comprised 60 Vbeta and 13 Jbeta primers. Generated by immunoSEQ multiplex PCR, the TCRdb table keeps only in-frame clones and is missing some. Of tens of thousands of clones detected, roughly 80% appear once; the ten largest clones hold about 3.2%. The specimen was PBMCs. The receptor was derived from a woman aged 25-40 years in good health and CMV-seronegative. V gene TRBV19 combines with J gene TRBJ2-1; 7 bases align to TRBD2. This chain's CDR3 is CATQMVGGSSYNEQFF. The CDR3 nucleotides are TGTGCCACCCAGATGGTGGGCGGGAGCTCCTACAATGAGCAGTTCTTC.